The rows below give T cell receptor beta chains drawn from one sample of a study of T cell responses to AZD1222 COVID-19 vaccine. Repertoires were generated with immunoSEQ multiplex PCR, while TCRdb's copy carries only in-frame clones and drops some. The table lists 150,000 or so clones, 85% to 95% of them singletons. The sequencing used peripheral blood, collected on day 0 of AZD1222 vaccination. These receptors all stem from an adult in good health. The CDR3 runs from the conserved cysteine through the conserved F or W. A D gene is named only where the DNA matches it firmly. Expanded clones get a size class; other rows say once, few or many, or leave the size out.

TRBD1,TRBJ2-1,NA,TRBV5-1,16,TGCGCCAGCAGCTTGGGTGACAGGGGAACCTACAATGAGCAGTTCTTC,CASSLGDRGTYNEQFF
NA,TRBJ2-7,NA,TRBV7-4,11,TGTGCCAGCGGGCCCTCCTACGAGCAGTACTTC,CASGPSYEQYF
NA,TRBJ2-6,NA,TRBV7-3,14,TGTGCCAGCAGCTTAACCAGGGGGGCCCACGTCCTGACTTTC,CASSLTRGAHVLTF
TRBD1,TRBJ2-4,NA,TRBV10-3,17,TGTGCCATCAGTGAGTCTAGGGTAAACAGGGGGCCTGACATTCAGTACTTC,CAISESRVNRGPDIQYF
NA,TRBJ2-2,NA,TRBV6-4,14,TGTGCCAGCAGTGACTCAGGGAACACCGGGGAGCTGTTTTTT,CASSDSGNTGELFF
TRBD1,TRBJ2-2,NA,TRBV5-1,16,TGCGCCAGCAGCTTGGGGGACAGGGGAAACACCGGGGAGCTGTTTTTT,CASSLGDRGNTGELFF
NA,TRBJ1-3,NA,TRBV21-1,15,TGTGCCAGCAGCAGACACGGATACTCTGGAAACACCATATATTTT,CASSRHGYSGNTIYF
NA,TRBJ1-1,NA,TRBV4-3,13,TGCGCCAGCAGCCAAGAAGTGAACACTGAAGCTTTCTTT,CASSQEVNTEAFF
NA,TRBJ2-7,NA,TRBV5-1,13,TGCGCCAGCCTGGGCACCCCCTCCTACGAGCAGTACTTC,CASLGTPSYEQYF
NA,TRBJ1-4,NA,TRBV30,14,TGTGCCTGGAGTGGTCGCAGTGTTAATGAAAAACTGTTTTTT,CAWSGRSVNEKLFF
TRBD2,TRBJ2-5,NA,TRBV2,18,TGTGCCAGCAGTGATAGTCGGACTAGCGGGAGGGCCGGAGAGACCCAGTACTTC,CASSDSRTSGRAGETQYF
NA,TRBJ1-1,NA,TRBV28,12,TGTGCCAGCAGTTTACGGACCAGGGAAGCTTTCTTT,CASSLRTREAFF
NA,TRBJ1-1,once,TRBV2,16,TGTGCCAGCAGTGAATTTGAGTGGCAGGAGGCCACTGAAGCTTTCTTT,CASSEFEWQEATEAFF
NA,TRBJ2-1,NA,TRBV5-1,14,TGCGCCAGCAGCCGTAGCGATCCCTACAATGAGCAGTTCTTC,CASSRSDPYNEQFF
NA,TRBJ2-6,once,TRBV6-2/TRBV6-3,18,TGTGCCAGCAGCCGCGGAGAGGAGGGCAGGTCTGGGGCCAACGTCCTGACTTTC,CASSRGEEGRSGANVLTF
NA,TRBJ1-2,NA,TRBV2,14,TGTGCCAGCAGTGTCGGAGTCGCCAACTATGGCTACACCTTC,CASSVGVANYGYTF
TRBD1,TRBJ1-2,NA,TRBV7-9,14,TGTGCCAGCAGGGGGACAGGGCAGGTGGCAGGCTACACCTTC,CASRGTGQVAGYTF
TRBD1,TRBJ1-5,NA,TRBV7-8,16,TGTGCCAGCAGCCCCAGGACAGGACCGAACAATCAGCCCCAGCATTTT,CASSPRTGPNNQPQHF
NA,TRBJ2-3,NA,TRBV18,15,TGTGCCAGCTCACCGAGCCCACGCCTGACAGATACGCAGTATTTT,CASSPSPRLTDTQYF
TRBD1,TRBJ1-2,NA,TRBV19,13,TGTGCCAGTAGTGGGACAGTTTCCTATGGCTACACCTTC,CASSGTVSYGYTF
NA,TRBJ2-2,NA,TRBV6-5,13,TGTGCCAGCAGTTTAGGGTTTGCCGGGGAGCTGTTTTTT,CASSLGFAGELFF
NA,TRBJ1-1,NA,TRBV12-5,14,TGTGCTAGTGGAACGGGACGTACGAACACTGAAGCTTTCTTT,CASGTGRTNTEAFF
TRBD1,TRBJ2-1,NA,TRBV6-5,14,TGTGCCAGCAATAGTGGGACAGACTACAATGAGCAGTTCTTC,CASNSGTDYNEQFF
NA,TRBJ1-4,NA,TRBV5-1,13,TGCGCCAGCAGCTTGTCAAGGGGTGAAAAACTGTTTTTT,CASSLSRGEKLFF
NA,TRBJ1-6,NA,TRBV7-5,14,TGTGCCAGAAGCTTAAGGGACAGAAATTCACCCCTCCACTTT,CARSLRDRNSPLHF
NA,TRBJ2-6,NA,TRBV4-1,14,TGCGCCAGCAGCCAAGTACCTGGGGCCAACGTCCTGACTTTC,CASSQVPGANVLTF
TRBD2,TRBJ2-1,NA,TRBV13,16,TGTGCCAGCAGCCGCTCTCGCGGGGGGGCCTACAATGAGCAGTTCTTC,CASSRSRGGAYNEQFF
TRBD1,TRBJ1-2,NA,TRBV7-2,14,TGTGCCAGCAGCTGGACAGGGGGGCAATATGGCTACACCTTC,CASSWTGGQYGYTF
TRBD1,TRBJ1-5,NA,TRBV19,16,TGTGCCAGTAGTATAGATCGGTCAGGGGACAGTCAGCCCCAGCATTTT,CASSIDRSGDSQPQHF
NA,TRBJ2-7,NA,TRBV27,14,TGTGCCAGCAGTTCCACTGTGGGGCTTCGGGAGCAGTACTTC,CASSSTVGLREQYF
NA,TRBJ1-6,NA,TRBV28,14,TGTGCCAGCAGTTCTAGGCAGGGGCCTTCACCCCTCCACTTT,CASSSRQGPSPLHF
NA,TRBJ1-2,NA,TRBV5-1,15,TGCGCCAGCAGCTTGACCCGCGGGGTTAACTATGGCTACACCTTC,CASSLTRGVNYGYTF
NA,TRBJ2-5,NA,TRBV11-2,14,TGTGCCAGCAGCTTAGCCAGGATTGAGGGGACCCAGTACTTC,CASSLARIEGTQYF
TRBD2,TRBJ2-2,NA,TRBV7-3,17,TGTGCCAGCAGCCCGGGACTAGCGGGACCGAACACCGGGGAGCTGTTTTTT,CASSPGLAGPNTGELFF
NA,TRBJ2-5,once,TRBV6-2/TRBV6-3,11,TGTGCCAGCAGTTATAGTGAGACCCAGTACTTC,CASSYSETQYF
NA,TRBJ1-1,NA,TRBV30,14,TGTGCCTGGAGTGTACTTGACGGACACACTGAAGCTTTCTTT,CAWSVLDGHTEAFF
NA,TRBJ2-7,once,TRBV11-2,14,TGTGCCAGCAGCTTAGTTTCCCGCTCCTACGAGCAGTACTTC,CASSLVSRSYEQYF
NA,TRBJ2-3,NA,TRBV5-4,14,TGTGCCAGCAGCTTGGACAGATACACAGATACGCAGTATTTT,CASSLDRYTDTQYF
NA,TRBJ2-7,NA,TRBV14,15,TGTGCCAGCAGCCAAGAGATGGGACTTTACTACGAGCAGTACTTC,CASSQEMGLYYEQYF
TRBD1,TRBJ2-4,NA,TRBV19,14,TGTGCCAGTAACCGACAGGGGAGCTCAAACATTCAGTACTTC,CASNRQGSSNIQYF